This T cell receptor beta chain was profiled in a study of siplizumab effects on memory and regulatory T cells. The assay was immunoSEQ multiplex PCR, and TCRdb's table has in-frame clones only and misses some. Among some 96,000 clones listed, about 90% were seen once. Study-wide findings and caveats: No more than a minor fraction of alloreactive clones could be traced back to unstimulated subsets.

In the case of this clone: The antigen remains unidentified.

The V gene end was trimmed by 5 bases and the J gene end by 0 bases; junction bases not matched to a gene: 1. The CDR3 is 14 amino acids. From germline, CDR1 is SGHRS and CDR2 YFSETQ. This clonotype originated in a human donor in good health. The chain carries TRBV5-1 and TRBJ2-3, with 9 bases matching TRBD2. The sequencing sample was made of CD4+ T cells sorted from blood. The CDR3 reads CASRTSGSTDTQYF. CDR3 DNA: TGCGCCAGCAGGACTAGCGGAAGCACAGATACGCAGTATTTT.